This T cell receptor beta chain was retrieved from a study of blood T cell repertoires in COVID-19. Overall study: Acute and convalescent COVID-19 specimens originated in the United States, Italy and Spain. Nucleic acid was either cDNA or gDNA, and it came from T cells, B-cell-depleted T cells, or PBMCs.

The authors' processing: Amplification of reference gene primers was used by the study to estimate nucleated cell counts. The table came from immunoSEQ multiplex PCR; TCRdb's copy has only in-frame clones and leaves some out. The V and J calls and clone size are taken from that table; D and trimming were inferred from the DNA. The table shows some 31,000 clones, with approximately 85% occurring only once. This CDR3 comprises 15 residues. J was trimmed by 0 bases and V by 4 bases; bases with no gene match: 3. CDR1 and CDR2 (germline): SGHRS, YFSETQ. This TCR was sampled from a woman aged 55-75 years with active COVID-19. V is TRBV5-1 and J is TRBJ2-1, with 8 nucleotides matching TRBD1. Sequencing was performed on peripheral blood. The CDR3 reads CASSHGQGSYNEQFF. In nucleotides, the CDR3 is TGCGCCAGCAGCCACGGACAGGGCTCCTACAATGAGCAGTTCTTC. Full variable domain (outside the CDR3, taken from reference TRBV5-1 and TRBJ2-1): KAGVTQTPRYLIKTRGQQVTLSCSPISGHRSVSWYQQTPGQGLQFLFEYFSETQRNKGNFPGRFSGRQFSNSRSEMNVSTLELGDSALYLCASSHGQGSYNEQFFGPGTRLTVL.